What follows are 12 T cell receptor beta chains derived from one specimen sequenced in a study of metastatic and nonmetastatic thyroid tumors. Patients had received no treatment of any kind before thyroid surgery. TCRdb reprocessed the PCR reads using MiXCR. Among roughly 61,000 clones, 4% to 5% were seen once, and the ten largest hold around 22%. Sequencing input: blood. The receptors were sampled from a female donor with papillary thyroid cancer or a benign thyroid nodule (not recorded which). Some clones in this sample may be carry-over from other donors' samples.

This clone was counted at least ten times. The rearrangement links TRBV2 to TRBJ2-3; D possibly uses TRBD1 or TRBD2 (5 bases each). The CDR3 has 15 amino acids. Trimming cost V 8 bases and J 4 bases, with 19 bases left between them. Germline loops: CDR1 SNHLY, CDR2 FYNNEI. CDR3 sequence: CASARDRRDADTQYF. CDR3 coding DNA: TGTGCCAGCGCTAGGGACCGTCGAGACGCAGATACGCAGTATTTT.

This clone was seen repeatedly, ten times or more. J is TRBJ2-2 and V is TRBV20-1, with TRBD2 matching 11 bases. The CDR3 has 18 amino acids. V was pared by 0 bases and J by 0 bases, with 6 bases of the junction left unmatched. Germline V lookup: CDR1 DFQATT, CDR2 SNEGSKA (reference sequence). The CDR3 protein is CSAREGTSGFANTGELFF. The CDR3 DNA follows: TGCAGTGCTAGAGAAGGGACTAGCGGTTTCGCGAACACCGGGGAGCTGTTTTTT.

This clone showed up just a few times. This chain uses TRBV10-2 with TRBJ1-2, with D perhaps matching TRBD1 (6 bases). The germline V gene has CDR1 WSHSY and CDR2 SAAADI. V was cut by 3 bases and J by 8 bases, with 13 bases left in between. The CDR3 has 13 residues. The CDR3 region has the DNA TGCGCCAGCAGTGATCGAGGGGGGAGAGGCTACACCTTC. Amino acids: CASSDRGGRGYTF.

This clone came up many times. The V and J genes are TRBV5-1 and TRBJ2-7; D not certain. Germline CDR1 and CDR2: SGHRS and YFSETQ. The germline V and J ends were trimmed by 0 bases and 5 bases, with 12 bases remaining between them. The CDR3 loop spans 14 amino acids. CDR3 residues: CASSLVGFAHEQYF. Written as DNA, the CDR3 is TGCGCCAGCAGCTTGGTAGGCTTTGCCCACGAGCAGTACTTC.

A few counts support this clone. The chain has TRBV6-1 and TRBJ2-1; tentatively, D is TRBD1 (6 bases). CDR3 length: 14 residues. The V end lost 2 bases, the J end lost 4 bases, and 9 bases lay between the germline ends. CDR1 and CDR2 (germline): MNHNS, SASEGT. CDR3 bases: TGTGCCAGCAGTGAACAGGGGAGATACAATGAGCAGTTCTTC. Its translation: CASSEQGRYNEQFF.

There are many counts of this clone. The V and J genes are TRBV30 and TRBJ1-3, with TRBD1 matching over 9 bases. The ends lost 6 bases at V and 1 base at J; junction bases unmatched: 4. The germline gives CDR1 GTSNPN, CDR2 SVGIG (reference sequence). The CDR3 extends over 14 amino acids. The DNA for the CDR3 is TGTGCCTGCGGGACAGGGTTTTCTGGAAACACCATATATTTT. Its protein product is CACGTGFSGNTIYF.

A note on this clone: Relative to the germline gene, one junction end is altered; a read error may explain this. The chain recombines TRBV2 with TRBJ2-7; 7 bases match TRBD2. CDR1 is SNHLY and CDR2 is FYNNEI in the germline V gene. This CDR3 is 15 amino acids long. The CDR3 bases are TGTGCCGGCAGGGAGGGCACGACAACCTCCTACGAGCAGTACTTC. Protein: CAGREGTTTSYEQYF.

The table lists this clone with many counts. The J gene is TRBJ2-1, the V gene TRBV7-3; D gene uncertain. CDR1 and CDR2 (germline): SGHTA, FQGTGA. The CDR3 covers 13 residues. Trimming left V 0 bases short and J 9 bases short, with 9 bases between. Here the CDR3 reads CASSLTGIAEQFF. CDR3 coding DNA: TGTGCCAGCAGCTTAACGGGCATCGCTGAGCAGTTCTTC. Variable domain in full (rest from reference TRBV7-3 and TRBJ2-1): GAGVSQTPSNKVTEKGKYVELRCDPISGHTALYWYRQSLGQGPEFLIYFQGTGAADDSGLPNDRFFAVRPEGSVSTLKIQRTERGDSAVYLCASSLTGIAEQFFGPGTRLTVL.

Concerning this clone itself: The CDR3 does not close with the conserved phenylalanine or tryptophan, likely indicating a read error. The limits of the CDR3 on the DNA are not certain, so only TCRdb's listed CDR3 is given. This chain connects TRBV9 to TRBJ1-2; the DNA was not compared with TRBD1, the D call given in the table. Per germline, CDR1 SGDLS and CDR2 YYNGEE. The CDR3 has 13 amino acids, counting both end residues. CDR3: CASSGTGRYGYTL.

Many counts were recorded for this clone. The junction and the germline gene differ at one end; a read error may be behind it. The identical CDR3 is also encoded by other nucleotide sequences in the sample. This chain uses TRBV11-3 with TRBJ2-1; 7 bases are shared with TRBD2. This CDR3 has 14 residues. Germline CDR1 SGHNT, CDR2 YENEEA. CDR3 nucleotides: TGTGCCAGCAGCTCGACTAGCAACTGGAATGAGCAGTTCTTT. Its translation: CASSSTSNWNEQFF.

This clone has more than one count but fewer than ten. V gene TRBV6-1 combines with J gene TRBJ2-2; TRBD2 matches 8 bases. The CDR3 sequence is 16 residues long. Germline loops: CDR1 MNHNS, CDR2 SASEGT. V lost 5 bases to trimming and J lost 2 bases; unmatched junction nucleotides: 7. The CDR3 sequence is CASSRRLAGNTGELFF. The CDR3 DNA follows: TGTGCCAGCAGTCGACGGCTAGCGGGCAACACCGGGGAGCTGTTTTTT.

This clone was counted only a few times. This chain uses TRBV6-1 with TRBJ1-2; unclear D gene. This CDR3 has 16 residues. The V and J ends lost 2 bases and 3 bases respectively, with 16 bases between them. Germline loops: CDR1 MNHNS, CDR2 SASEGT. CDR3 region: CASSEIARGADYGYTF. CDR3 in DNA: TGTGCCAGCAGTGAAATCGCGCGGGGTGCGGACTATGGCTACACCTTC.